This T cell receptor (beta chain) was sequenced in a study of cytomegalovirus exposure and HLA in healthy donors. Findings of the study overall: The finding came from a later analysis; first-cohort TCR clusters tended to co-occur in the 120 or so validation repertoires.

Assay used: immunoSEQ multiplex PCR; TCRdb lists only in-frame clones, some missing. The table has around 70,000 clones, 91% seen once. For this clone: The antigen is unknown.

V was pared by 0 bases and J by 7 bases, with 7 bases between. CDR3 length: 12 amino acids. CDR1 is LNHNV and CDR2 is YYDKDF in the germline V gene (reference sequence). This TCR was sampled from a man between 18 and 29 years old in good health and CMV-seronegative. The chain combines TRBV15 with TRBJ2-7; D call uncertain. What was sequenced was PBMCs. Here the CDR3 reads CATSRDPYEQYF. The CDR3 DNA reads as TGTGCCACCAGCAGAGACCCGTATGAGCAGTACTTC.